This TCR beta chain originates from a study of beta chain features in type 1 diabetes. What was sequenced were expressed TCRB transcripts, since all of the isolated RNA had been reverse transcribed. Measured with immunoSEQ multiplex PCR; TCRdb has only the in-frame clones, and not every one. The profile shows 850,000 to 900,000 clones, roughly 17% of them singletons. The CDR3 has 14 residues. The V gene's germline CDR1 is MNHEY and CDR2 SVGAGI. About this clone: At one end, the junction sequence differs from germline, possibly due to a read error.

The TCR sequence derives from a woman aged 18 to 35 in good health. The rearrangement uses TRBV6-5 and TRBJ2-7, with D hard to call. The sequencing sample was made of naive CD4+ T cells from blood. The CDR3 DNA is TGTGCCAGCAGTCACTCTGCCTTGGGCTACGAGCAGTACTTC. It codes for CASSHSALGYEQYF.